This T cell receptor (beta chain) came from a study of T cells in Graves' hyperthyroidism and ophthalmopathy. Template material for amplifying TCR beta CDR3 regions consisted of RNA transcripts. The HTBI primer set served for first-round RT-PCR of the TCR CDR3. TCRdb re-called the multiplex PCR reads with MiXCR, one entry per CDR3 protein. This repertoire shows 480,000 or so distinct CDR3 sequences, 35% to 50% found once; its top ten account for about 45%. This clonotype has at least ten counts. Germline V gene data show CDR1 as DFQATT and CDR2 as SNEGSKA (reference sequence). The CDR3 length is 12 residues.

This TCR came from an adult woman with Graves' disease, either hyperthyroidism or ophthalmopathy (not recorded which). Sequencing was performed on peripheral blood or thyroid tissue (not recorded which). The V call is TRBV20-1, the J call TRBJ2-5; 7 positions agree with TRBD2. The CDR3 sequence: CSARGVGETQYF. CDR3 DNA: TGCAGCGCCCGGGGGGTTGGAGAGACCCAGTACTTC.